What follows describes a single T cell receptor (beta chain). The CDR3 spans 16 residues. The ends lost 4 bases at V and 1 base at J; junction bases unmatched: 4. CDR1 and CDR2 (germline): SGHKS, YYEKEE (reference sequence). This record comes from a study of blood T cell repertoires in COVID-19. Across the whole study: Spain, Italy and the United States supplied samples that represented acute and convalescent COVID-19. PBMCs, B-cell-depleted T cells, or T cells provided the cDNA or gDNA that made up the material.

The method was immunoSEQ multiplex PCR; TCRdb's version includes in-frame clones alone and lacks a portion of them. The sample holds around 130,000 clones, about 88% seen once. The genes are TRBV5-5 and TRBJ2-7; TRBD2 matches at 14 bases. The sequenced sample was peripheral blood. This sequence originates from a human donor with COVID-19, enrolled during active disease. The donor label of this sample is uncertain. For the CDR3, the DNA is TGTGCCAGCAGCGTGGGACTAGCGGGAGCATCCTACGAGCAGTACTTC. This codes for CASSVGLAGASYEQYF.